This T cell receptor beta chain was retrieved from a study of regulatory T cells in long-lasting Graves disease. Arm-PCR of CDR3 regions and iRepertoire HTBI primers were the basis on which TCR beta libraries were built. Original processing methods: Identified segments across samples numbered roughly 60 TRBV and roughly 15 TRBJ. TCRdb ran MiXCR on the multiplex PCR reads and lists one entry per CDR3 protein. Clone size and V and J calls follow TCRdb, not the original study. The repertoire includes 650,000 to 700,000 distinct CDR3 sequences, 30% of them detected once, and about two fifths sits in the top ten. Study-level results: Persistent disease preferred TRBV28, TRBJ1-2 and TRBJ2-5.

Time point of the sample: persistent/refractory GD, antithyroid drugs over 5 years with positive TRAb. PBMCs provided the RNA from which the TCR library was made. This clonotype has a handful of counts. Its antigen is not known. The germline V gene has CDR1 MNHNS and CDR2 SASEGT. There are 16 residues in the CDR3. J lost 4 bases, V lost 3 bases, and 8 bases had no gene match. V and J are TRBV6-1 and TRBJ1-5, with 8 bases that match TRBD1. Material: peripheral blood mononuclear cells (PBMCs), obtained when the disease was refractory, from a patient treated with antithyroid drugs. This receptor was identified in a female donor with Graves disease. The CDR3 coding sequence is TGTGCCAGCAGTGATATGACAGGGGTTGGTAATCAGCCCCAGCATTTT. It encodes CASSDMTGVGNQPQHF.